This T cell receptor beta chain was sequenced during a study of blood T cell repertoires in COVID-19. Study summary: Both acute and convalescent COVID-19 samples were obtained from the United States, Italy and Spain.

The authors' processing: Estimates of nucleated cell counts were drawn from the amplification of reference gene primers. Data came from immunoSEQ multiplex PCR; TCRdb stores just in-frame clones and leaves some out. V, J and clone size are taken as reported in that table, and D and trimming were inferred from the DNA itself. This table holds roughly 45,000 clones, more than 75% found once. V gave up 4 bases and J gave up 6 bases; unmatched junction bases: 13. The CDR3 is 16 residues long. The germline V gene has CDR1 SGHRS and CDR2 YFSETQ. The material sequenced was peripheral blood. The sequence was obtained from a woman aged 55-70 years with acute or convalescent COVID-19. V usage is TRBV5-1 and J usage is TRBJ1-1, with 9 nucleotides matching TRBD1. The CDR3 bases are TGCGCCAGCAGCCCTACGCCGGGACAGGGCAGGGCTGAAGCTTTCTTT. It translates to CASSPTPGQGRAEAFF.